The clone carrying this T cell receptor (beta chain) appeared once. Sequenced by immunoSEQ multiplex PCR; TCRdb stores in-frame clones only, minus some. Of about 350,000 clones in the sample, 92% are singletons; the top ten hold around 4%. These data belong to a study of Ad26.COV2.S vaccination and SARS-CoV-2 variants. Between the trimmed V and J ends, which lost 4 bases and 6 bases, there was a span of 11 bases. The CDR3 is 12 amino acids. CDR1 is SGHNT, CDR2 YYREEE, per germline (reference sequence). The chain joins TRBV5-4 to TRBJ2-7, with a weak D call TRBD2 (5 bases). The sample consisted of peripheral blood, taken after recovery from COVID-19. This TCR was recovered from a human donor who had recovered from COVID-19. CDR3 sequence reads: CASSPRGSEQYF. CDR3 nucleotides: TGTGCCAGCAGCCCTCGTGGGAGCGAGCAGTACTTC.